The next 7 T cell receptor beta chains were all read from a single sample in a study of CD8 T cells in ankylosing spondylitis. Each CDR3 protein is one row after TCRdb ran MiXCR on the 5' RACE reads. The sample carries around 230,000 distinct CDR3 sequences, 7.5% to 9.5% recorded once. Sample: blood, either unsorted or a sorted T cell fraction (not recorded which). These receptors all stem from a female donor with ankylosing spondylitis or in good health (not recorded which).

This clonotype was counted ten times or more. The rearrangement joins TRBV5-1 to TRBJ2-3; D is uncertain. CDR1 and CDR2 from the germline V gene are SGHRS and YFSETQ. With 6 bases removed from V and 5 bases from J, the gap between germline ends came to 13 bases. This CDR3 contains 13 residues. The chain's CDR3 is CASKAPTEDTQYF. DNA for the CDR3: TGCGCCAGCAAGGCGCCCACCGAAGATACGCAGTATTTT. Based on the CDR3 plus reference TRBV5-1 and TRBJ2-3, the full variable domain is KAGVTQTPRYLIKTRGQQVTLSCSPISGHRSVSWYQQTPGQGLQFLFEYFSETQRNKGNFPGRFSGRQFSNSRSEMNVSTLELGDSALYLCASKAPTEDTQYFGPGTRLTVL.

Many counts were recorded for this clonotype. The CDR3 region has the DNA TGTGCCAGCACTCAAAATCCCCCACCCATCGAGCAGTACTTC. Protein sequence: CASTQNPPPIEQYF. This rearrangement joins TRBV12-3 or TRBV12-4 to TRBJ2-7; no firm D call. The CDR3 runs 14 residues. The V end lost 7 bases, the J end lost 6 bases, and 19 bases lay between the germline ends.

This sequence joins TRBV13 and TRBJ1-5; no reliable D call. Germline V gene lookup returns CDR1 PRHDT and CDR2 FYEKMQ (reference sequence). Trimming took off 0 bases at V and 5 bases at J, with 8 bases between the two ends. The CDR3 contains 14 residues. CDR3 in DNA: TGTGCCAGCAGCTTAGGCCTGAGAGATCAGCCCCAGCATTTT. This gives the protein CASSLGLRDQPQHF.

This clonotype has a count of ten or more. This chain joins TRBV6-2 or TRBV6-3 and TRBJ2-1, with 7 nucleotides matching TRBD1. CDR1 MNHEY and CDR2 SVGEGT come from the germline V gene. V was pared by 6 bases and J by 3 bases, with 5 bases of the junction left unmatched. The CDR3 runs 14 residues. The CDR3 loop is CASRPTGVYNEQFF. Here the CDR3 DNA reads TGTGCCAGCAGACCTACAGGGGTCTACAATGAGCAGTTCTTC.

At least ten counts were recorded for this clonotype. The chain has TRBV20-1 and TRBJ2-7, with 8 positions matching TRBD2. In germline, CDR1 is DFQATT, CDR2 SNEGSKA (reference sequence). V gave up 6 bases and J gave up 4 bases; unmatched junction bases: 5. The CDR3 loop spans 12 amino acids. In DNA, the CDR3 is TGCAGTGCGGTTAGCGGGAATTACGAGCAGTACTTC. Translating gives CSAVSGNYEQYF.

This clonotype was recorded at least ten times. The chain joins TRBV5-1 to TRBJ1-4; perhaps TRBD1 as D (5 bases). CDR1 is SGHRS and CDR2 is YFSETQ in the germline V gene. CDR3 length equals 14 residues. Trimming took 1 base from V and 8 from J, leaving 12 bases between them. The DNA for the CDR3 is TGCGCCAGCAGCTTGAAAGAGGGGCGGGAAAAACTGTTTTTT. Translating it yields CASSLKEGREKLFF.

This clonotype was observed many times. The V call is TRBV20-1, the J call TRBJ1-2, with 8 bases matching TRBD1. CDR1 is DFQATT and CDR2 is SNEGSKA in the germline V gene (reference sequence). The CDR3 is 15 amino acids. Unmatched junction bases numbered 6, after V lost 0 bases and J lost 3 bases. The CDR3 spells CSARELDRVDYGYTF. The DNA for the CDR3 is TGCAGTGCTAGAGAGCTGGACAGGGTGGACTATGGCTACACCTTC.